This T cell receptor (beta chain) was recovered during a study of blood T cells in healthy people across ages. Looked up from germline, CDR1 is MDHEN and CDR2 is SYDVKM. V trimming: 10 bases; J trimming: 4 bases; junction bases outside the gene matches: 11. CDR3 length: 15 residues. Using a J-beta primer mix together with a sample-barcoded 5' primer, a second PCR was run for roughly 6 to 11 cycles. TCRdb recomputed calls from the 5' RACE reads with MiXCR, one row per CDR3 protein. The sample carries approximately 1.5 million distinct CDR3 sequences, 30% to 40% recorded once. The table lists this clonotype with a few counts.

The receptor was isolated from a woman aged 25 to 39 in good health. The chain has TRBV28 and TRBJ2-3, with 10 bases lining up with TRBD1. The specimen sequenced was blood. CDR3 protein: CATSPHGQGADTQYF. In DNA form, the CDR3 reads TGTGCCACTTCCCCGCACGGACAGGGGGCAGATACGCAGTATTTT. Full variable domain (remainder filled in from reference TRBV28 and TRBJ2-3): DVKVTQSSRYLVKRTGEKVFLECVQDMDHENMFWYRQDPGLGLRLIYFSYDVKMKEKGDIPEGYSVSREKKERFSLILESASTNQTSMYLCATSPHGQGADTQYFGPGTRLTVL.